This entry features one TCR beta chain sequence. Produced via immunoSEQ multiplex PCR; TCRdb's table is partial and in-frame only. The sample records around 83,000 clones, 75% to 95% being singletons. The data stem from a study of T cell changes during pregnancy in multiple sclerosis. Germline CDR1 SGHNT, CDR2 YYREEE (reference sequence). With 4 bases removed from V and 0 bases from J, the gap between germline ends came to 12 bases. The CDR3 has 15 amino acids. This TCR was recovered from a female donor with multiple sclerosis, enrolled in a pregnancy study. The chain links TRBV5-4 to TRBJ2-3; weak D call: TRBD2 (5 bases). The sample here was CD4+ T cells from peripheral blood mononuclear cells, taken in the second trimester of pregnancy. CDR3 in amino acids: CASSLYRRSTDTQYF. The CDR3 nucleotides are TGTGCCAGCAGCCTATACCGGAGGAGCACAGATACGCAGTATTTT.